This T cell receptor (beta chain) was captured by sequencing in a study of T cells in localized non-small cell lung cancer. General study results and limits: Only one tumor region was sequenced, so heterogeneity remains possible. The study linked higher blood T cell density to longer overall survival. The study detected a median roughly 61 of the top 100 tumor clones in adjacent lung.

Generated by immunoSEQ multiplex PCR, the TCRdb table keeps only in-frame clones and is missing some. This table has around 35,000 clones, under 95% appearing once. The CDR3 covers 17 residues. The germline V gene encodes CDR1 MGHRA and CDR2 YSYEKL. Deletions cut 4 bases from V and 7 bases from J, with 23 bases between. About this clone itself: What it binds is unknown. At the DNA level, this CDR3 is encoded by other sequences in the same sample as well.

This receptor was identified in a female donor over 55 with stage II lung adenocarcinoma. The sequenced sample was peripheral blood mononuclear cells, obtained before any cancer treatment. V and J are TRBV4-1 and TRBJ1-5, with D perhaps matching TRBD1 (5 bases). CDR3 in DNA: TGCGCCAGCAGCCTGGGACCGCCAACCCGTAGCGACCAGCCCCAGCATTTT. Encoded protein: CASSLGPPTRSDQPQHF.